The subject of this entry is one T cell receptor beta chain. Its antigen is not yet known. Per-base quality was not reported, and no clone a single base away is much larger than it. This specimen comes from a study of cytomegalovirus exposure and HLA in healthy donors (dated by TCRdb to 2017 to 2019). Regarding the complete study: In an earlier analysis of under 750 of the donors, approximately 300 Gb of sequence data and 117 million unique TCR beta sequences from about 179 million T cells were reported. Approximately 300 gigabases of sequencing data and around 85 million unique TCR sequences made up an early release that covered some 640 HLA-typed donors. Of the 350 to 400 genotyped donors, approximately 82% fell in the genetic ancestry cluster associated with self-reported Caucasian donors. The study aimed to test whether signatures of past pathogen exposure could be identified by cataloging public T cell receptors. Using immunosequencing, the study profiled T cell repertoires from about 650 subjects and related those repertoires to cytomegalovirus serostatus. Along with the roughly 670-subject first cohort, a separate validation cohort of over a hundred different subjects was used. The study combined high-throughput TCR immunosequencing, statistical association of individual TCRs with disease status, and machine learning to predict cytomegalovirus infection status. A later analysis re-examined previously published TCR beta repertoires from over 500 donors and added high-resolution HLA genotyping to investigate patterns of TCR occurrence. The later analysis used no new phenotypic data to find candidate immune exposures, relying instead on TCR beta sequences and their occurrence across donors. In an earlier analysis of more than 550 of the donors, high-throughput TCR beta sequencing was used to judge whether each TCR beta V gene segment behaved as functional or pseudogenic. Donor age, sex, ethnicity and CMV serostatus were compiled together with the repertoire data. In a later genetic analysis, genome-wide SNP genotypes for about 60% of the 666 donors were used, and that subset was treated as a discovery cohort. Every repertoire in the discovery cohort had been generated on one and the same sequencing platform. Both class I and class II loci were covered by HLA typing, at four-digit resolution. Typing coverage varied by locus: about 629-640 donors for A, B, C, DRB1 and DQB1; around 560 for DQA1; 606 for DPA1; around 450 for DPB1. Because of strong linkage in the cohort, 4 to 6 DR-DQ haplotypes were treated as single units for association and clustering. Among a few hundred genotyped donors of the cohort, an average of around 240,000 unique TCR beta nucleotide sequences were sequenced per donor, 15% to 20% of them non-productive.

The CDR3 covers 17 residues, taking in both the cysteine and the phenylalanine. Only the CDR3 DNA stays, 51 bases, in frame from base 1. Trimming removed 4 bases from V and 5 bases from J; the gene matches leave 14 bases unexplained. As encoded in the germline V gene (reference sequence), CDR1 is SGHNT while CDR2 is YYREEE. Findings and caveats that apply to the study as a whole: Most TCR sequences were observed very rarely across donors, whereas some public TCRs were present in many individuals. A further reported finding was that TCR beta sequences accurately predicted the HLA-A and HLA-B alleles for most subjects in the first cohort. Because counts were too low, 15 to 20 rarely observed V segments, including chromosome 9 orphons, were left out of the earlier analysis of some 640 of the donors. A few of the identified cytomegalovirus-associated TCR beta chains were confirmed in vitro to be specific for cytomegalovirus antigens. In a later genetic analysis, a missense DCLRE1C variant was associated with V-gene and J-gene trimming of TCR beta chains, and the association was replicated in an independent cohort. A later genetic analysis reported fewer N-insertions in productive TCRs among donors in an Asian-associated ancestry cluster than the roughly 620-donor mean. A later analysis reported that several top co-occurrence clusters appeared linked to parvovirus B19, influenza, CMV and Epstein-Barr virus. The classifier was reported to diagnose cytomegalovirus status with high specificity and sensitivity in both the original and validation cohorts. Most CMV-associated TCR beta chains appeared to be HLA-restricted in a later analysis, and the HLA associations seemed to be driven largely by CMV exposure. In a later analysis, HLA-associated TCR beta chains were found to be more clonally expanded and to have lower generation probabilities than equally common non-associated chains. The cohort was sequenced for TCR beta chains only, and without alpha or paired-chain data the features that could be detected were limited. Because HLA typing was unavailable for some donors at each locus, only the typed subset was used in association tests. In an earlier analysis of 450 to 750 of the donors, most TCR beta V segments appeared in productive rearrangements about 87% or about 30% of the time, broadly matching IMGT annotations. Strong co-occurrence of HLA alleles, especially DR and DQ, made assigning TCR associations to individual alleles difficult. A cluster of highly shared sequence variants was judged likely to represent a technical artifact of the sequencing pipeline. Sequencing depth was assumed to be roughly uniform across donors in the presence/absence analyses, though that assumption may not hold. Correlated functional status among segregating V segments might be attributable to linkage disequilibrium, but an unknown experimental factor could not be ruled out. In the study, around 160 TCR beta chains were listed as associated with cytomegalovirus. It was suggested by the authors that the approach could potentially be generalized to other disease states and immunological phenotypes. In a later analysis, TCR association rates were found to vary across HLA loci, with the most associated TCRs seen for DRB1 alleles and the fewest for HLA-C alleles. In a later analysis, some 17,000 TCR beta sequences were associated with specific HLA alleles at a false discovery rate of 0.05. The only immune exposure information available for the cohort was CMV serostatus. Some IMGT-functional V segments, including TRBV6-2 and TRBV6-3, could not be distinguished by the 87-base-pair reads and were therefore excluded.

The cohort consisted of approximately 670 healthy bone marrow donors. Cohort members were all nominally healthy when sampled, although unrecorded immune exposures were likely present. The donor was CMV seronegative and was included in the group of a few hundred seronegative cohort members. Every donor gave a peripheral blood sample, and the peripheral blood mononuclear cells from that sample were used for TCR beta sequencing. Genomic DNA was extracted from the blood cell samples with the Qiagen DNeasy Blood Extraction Kit. The protocol used for the library was the immunoSEQ multiplex PCR assay. For the multiplex PCR, a mixture combining 60 forward primers for TCR Vbeta segments and 13 reverse primers for TCR Jbeta segments was used. Amplification of the CDR3 region of rearranged TCR beta genes was performed with a multiplex PCR assay on genomic DNA. On the Illumina HiSeq System, the amplified TCR beta libraries were sequenced as 87-base-pair reads. The paper's data handling went like this. A later analysis counted 65 million to 90 million unique TCR beta chains across the 690 or so repertoires, and around 9.9 million of these chains were shared by at least two donors. To remove PCR and sequencing errors, raw reads were error-corrected and collapsed into unique sequences using a nearest-neighbor algorithm that merged closely related sequences. V, D and J gene segments were assigned by aligning CDR3 sequences to IMGT reference sequences. For a sequence to be retained, a match of at least six nucleotides was required to both a V gene segment and a J gene segment. Rearrangements were classified as productive when the CDR3 lacked stop codons and remained in frame with V and J, and all other rearrangements were classified as non-productive. CDR3 was defined according to IMGT convention as the region running from the second conserved V-encoded cysteine to the conserved J-encoded phenylalanine. In an earlier analysis of around 570 of the donors, sequences lacking an unambiguous match to a single V gene segment were excluded. An earlier analysis of over 450 of the donors classified V segments as functional when productive rearrangements were above 56.7% and as segregating when the standard deviation between donors was above 5%. A statistical classification framework was built to diagnose cytomegalovirus status from the catalog of TCR beta chain sequences. V and J gene assignment, in a later analysis, came from comparing TCR nucleotide sequences with IMGT/GENE-DB human TR gene sequences. A later analysis assigned CDR3 sequences and most-parsimonious VDJ recombination scenarios with the TCRdist pipeline. In a later analysis, every TCR beta chain was defined by the combination of its CDR3 amino acid sequence and its V-gene family, and reads without a unique V-gene family were dropped. A later analysis removed several hundred highly shared, low-generation-probability nucleotide sequences to deal with suspected cross-contamination and a sequencing artifact. In a later analysis, a clonal expansion index for each public chain was calculated from normalized within-repertoire ranks of inferred template counts. In a later analysis, generation probabilities were computed using a VDJ recombination model fitted to out-of-frame rearrangements, and the results were checked against IGoR. In a later analysis, TCR-TCR, TCR-HLA and TCR-CMV co-occurrence was scored with hypergeometric tests, and a repertoire-size bias correction was applied to TCR pairs. In a later analysis, false discovery rates were estimated by permuting HLA or CMV assignments 20 times. In a later analysis, co-occurring TCRs were grouped using DBSCAN, and TCRdist sequence similarity was added for clustering within HLA-allele-positive subsets. For co-occurrence clustering, repertoires with fewer than 30,000 or more than 120,000 public chains were excluded, along with five repertoires with anomalous nucleotide sharing. TCRdb limited this immuneACCESS table to in-frame rearrangements with V and J called. A share of clones is missing; checked studies link under half to unresolved V genes, and the rest is unexplained. The V and J calls and the clone size are those of that table, but D and trimming were determined from the DNA. The sample includes some 130,000 clones, with about 82% observed a single time. Clones ranked in the top ten supply approximately 1.2% of the sample.

Sequenced sample: PBMCs. The TCR originated in a boy between 5 and 17 years old in good health and CMV-seronegative. Here the chain combines TRBV5-4 and TRBJ2-1; TRBD1 fits 8 bases in the junction. Read as DNA, the sequence is TGTGCCAGCAGCCCAGCCTTTCGCCAGGGGGCGGACAATGAGCAGTTCTTC. Its translation is CASSPAFRQGADNEQFF. Reference TRBV5-4 and TRBJ2-1 proteins supply the regions before and after the CDR3; the full variable domain is: ETGVTQSPTHLIKTRGQQVTLRCSSQSGHNTVSWYQQALGQGPQFIFQYYREEENGRGNFPPRFSGLQFPNYSSELNVNALELDDSALYLCASSPAFRQGADNEQFFGPGTRLTVL.